These 11 T cell receptor beta chains were sequenced from one sample in a study of blood T cell repertoires in COVID-19. Some clones are missing from TCRdb's copy, which holds only in-frame ones; the method was immunoSEQ multiplex PCR. In the table there are roughly 250,000 clones, about nine tenths of which are singletons. Sequencing was done on a sample of peripheral blood. The receptors here all came from a person aged 18-29 years with COVID-19, enrolled during active disease.

The chain links TRBV9 to TRBJ2-1, with 7 bases lining up with TRBD2. CDR3 length: 15 amino acids. Germline lookup yields CDR1 SGDLS and CDR2 YYNGEE. J lost 8 bases, V lost 0 bases, and 8 bases had no gene match. The CDR3 DNA reads as TGTGCCAGCAGCGTAGGAGCGGGGCCCTTTGATGAGCAGTTCTTC. Protein: CASSVGAGPFDEQFF.

The V and J genes are TRBV7-9 and TRBJ2-7; 11 positions match TRBD1. The CDR3 contains 14 residues. Germline trimming cut 4 bases from V and 6 bases from J; bases unmatched to any gene: 5. The germline gives CDR1 SEHNR, CDR2 FQNEAQ (reference sequence). Here the CDR3 reads CASSSGQGVSEQYF. CDR3 nucleotides: TGTGCCAGCAGCTCGGGACAGGGGGTAAGCGAGCAGTACTTC.

The CDR3 coding sequence is TGTGCCAGCAGCTCGGGGACAGGGTACACCGGGGAGCTGTTTTTT. Translating it yields CASSSGTGYTGELFF. V gene TRBV5-6 combines with J gene TRBJ2-2; 9 nucleotides agree with TRBD1. The CDR3 totals 15 residues. Germline V gives CDR1 SGHDT, CDR2 YYEEEE. V was clipped by 3 bases and J by 3 bases; unmatched bases: 3.

The genes are TRBV6-2 or TRBV6-3 and TRBJ1-5; 10 bases line up with TRBD1. Germline values: CDR1 MNHEY, CDR2 SVGEGT. Trimming took 2 bases from V and 7 from J; bases not matched to a gene: 14. This CDR3 is 18 amino acids long. For the CDR3, the DNA is TGTGCCAGCAGTTACGCCGGGGGGTCCAGACAGGGGGCCCAGCCCCAGCATTTT. Encoded protein: CASSYAGGSRQGAQPQHF.

This clone was counted once. The chain joins TRBV7-9 to TRBJ1-2, with 9 bases fitting TRBD1. Germline-derived CDR1 and CDR2 are SEHNR and FQNEAQ (reference sequence). V gave up 1 base and J gave up 5 bases; unmatched junction bases: 5. The CDR3 has 15 residues. DNA for the CDR3: TGTGCCAGCAGCTTAGGCATACAGGGGGCGTATGGCTACACCTTC. Translation gives CASSLGIQGAYGYTF. Variable domain in full (rest from reference TRBV7-9 and TRBJ1-2): DTGVSQNPRHKITKRGQNVTFRCDPISEHNRLYWYRQTLGQGPEFLTYFQNEAQLEKSRLLSDRFSAERPKGSFSTLEIQRTEQGDSAMYLCASSLGIQGAYGYTFGSGTRLTVV.

The V and J genes are TRBV19 and TRBJ2-1; the D is unclear. Per the germline V gene, CDR1 is LNHDA and CDR2 is SQIVND (reference sequence). This CDR3 has 16 residues. V was clipped by 0 bases and J by 9 bases, with 18 bases between them. Here the CDR3 reads CASSIDPGVGIFEQFF. In DNA, the CDR3 is TGTGCCAGTAGTATAGATCCGGGTGTCGGTATATTTGAGCAGTTCTTC.

The V call is TRBV19, the J call TRBJ2-1; D may be TRBD2 (5 bases). Trimming took off 1 base at V and 3 bases at J, with 7 bases between the two ends. CDR3 length equals 14 residues. Germline V CDR1 and CDR2: LNHDA, SQIVND (reference sequence). Here the CDR3 DNA reads TGTGCCAGTAGTATAGTCGGGAACTACAATGAGCAGTTCTTC. This translates into CASSIVGNYNEQFF. The full variable domain, its missing parts supplied by reference TRBV19 and TRBJ2-1, is DGGITQSPKYLFRKEGQNVTLSCEQNLNHDAMYWYRQDPGQGLRLIYYSQIVNDFQKGDIAEGYSVSREKKESFPLTVTSAQKNPTAFYLCASSIVGNYNEQFFGPGTRLTVL.

J is TRBJ2-3 and V is TRBV2, with 9 bases aligning to TRBD2. From germline, CDR1 is SNHLY and CDR2 FYNNEI. With V trimmed by 5 bases and J by 0 bases, 9 bases remained unmatched. This CDR3 has 17 amino acids. DNA of the CDR3: TGTGCCAGCAGTCTGGGACGACTAGCGGCTAGCACAGATACGCAGTATTTT. Translation: CASSLGRLAASTDTQYF.

The chain joins TRBV11-2 to TRBJ2-3; maybe TRBD2 (6 bases). Germline V CDR1 and CDR2: SGHAT, FQNNGV. Trimming removed 1 base from V and 0 bases from J, with 11 bases in between. This CDR3 contains 16 residues. The CDR3 spells CASSLAKRASTDTQYF. In DNA, the CDR3 is TGTGCCAGCAGCTTAGCGAAGCGGGCAAGCACAGATACGCAGTATTTT.

J is TRBJ1-2 and V is TRBV30, with 9 bases matching TRBD1. CDR3 length: 16 residues. The J segment lost 3 bases and the V segment lost 3 bases, leaving 11 bases of the junction unmatched. Germline V gives CDR1 GTSNPN, CDR2 SVGIG (reference sequence). The CDR3 reads CAWRETGGTFYYGYTF. CDR3 sequence (DNA): TGTGCCTGGAGAGAAACAGGGGGCACGTTTTACTATGGCTACACCTTC.

The genes are TRBV28 and TRBJ1-1; tentative D call: TRBD1 (6 bases). Trimming shortened V by 6 bases and J by 1 base, and 9 bases separated the two germline ends. Per germline, CDR1 MDHEN and CDR2 SYDVKM. This CDR3 comprises 13 residues. The CDR3 reads CASRGQTNTEAFF. The DNA of the CDR3 is TGTGCCAGCAGAGGACAGACGAACACTGAAGCTTTCTTT.